This TCR beta chain was captured by sequencing in a study of spatial heterogeneity in lung cancer. Study-wide background: The count of detected beta-chain sequences consistently exceeded that of alpha-chain sequences. Within raw reads, each unique TCR and UMI combination appeared on average more than ten times.

After removal of 3 bases from V and 4 bases from J, the junction contained 12 bases not matched to a gene. The CDR3 is made up of 17 amino acids. As to time point: sample taken at primary tumor resection. Whole RNA came from tumor, nontumor lung or frozen PBMC and was sequenced without being sorted. Individual TCR cDNA molecules each bore their own unique molecular identifier. TCRdb fed the 5' RACE reads into MiXCR, producing one record per CDR3 protein. This sample carries roughly 100,000 distinct CDR3 sequences, approximately 8.2% of them seen once, and the ten largest clones take 6.9%. This clonotype was seen ten or more times.

Source: PBMCs, taken at surgery. The sequence was obtained from a male donor with early-stage non-small cell lung cancer. V usage is TRBV12-3 or TRBV12-4 and J usage is TRBJ2-5, with 9 bases fitting TRBD2. CDR3 amino acids: CASSFGFSGSLRETQYF. The CDR3 DNA follows: TGTGCCAGCAGTTTCGGGTTTAGCGGGAGTTTGCGAGAGACCCAGTACTTC.